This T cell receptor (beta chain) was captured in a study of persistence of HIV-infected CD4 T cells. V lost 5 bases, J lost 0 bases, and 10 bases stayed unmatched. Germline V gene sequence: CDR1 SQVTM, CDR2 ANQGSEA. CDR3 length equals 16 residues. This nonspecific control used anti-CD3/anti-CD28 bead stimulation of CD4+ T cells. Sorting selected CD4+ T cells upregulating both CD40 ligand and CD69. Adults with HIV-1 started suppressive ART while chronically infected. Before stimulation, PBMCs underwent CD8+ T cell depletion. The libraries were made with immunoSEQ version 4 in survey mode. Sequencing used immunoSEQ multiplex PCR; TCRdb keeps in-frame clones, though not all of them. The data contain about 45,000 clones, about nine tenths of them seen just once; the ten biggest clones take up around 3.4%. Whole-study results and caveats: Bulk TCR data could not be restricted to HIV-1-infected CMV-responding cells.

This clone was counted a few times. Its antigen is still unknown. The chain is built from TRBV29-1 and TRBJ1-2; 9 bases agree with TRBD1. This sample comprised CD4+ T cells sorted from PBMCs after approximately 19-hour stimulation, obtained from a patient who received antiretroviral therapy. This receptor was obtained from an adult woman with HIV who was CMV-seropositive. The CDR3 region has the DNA TGCAGCGTTCCGGGACAGGGAATCACTCCTAACTATGGCTACACCTTC. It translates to CSVPGQGITPNYGYTF.